This T cell receptor beta chain originates from a study of blood T cell repertoires in COVID-19. CDR3 size: 17 residues. The germline gives CDR1 GTSNPN, CDR2 SVGIG (reference sequence). The V gene lost 1 base and the J gene lost 1 base, with 14 bases spanning the gap. Assay used: immunoSEQ multiplex PCR; TCRdb lists only in-frame clones, some missing. The table records over 250,000 clones, 70% to 90% of them present only once. Material for sequencing was PBMCs or T cells enriched from blood (not recorded which). This chain uses TRBV30 with TRBJ1-6; D possibly corresponds to TRBD1 (6 bases). This clonotype originated in a woman in her 30s who had recovered from COVID-19. The CDR3 sequence is CAWSAHRVSSYNSPLHF. For the CDR3, the DNA is TGTGCCTGGAGTGCCCACAGGGTGTCATCCTATAATTCACCCCTCCACTTT.